Shown below are 14 T cell receptor beta chains from a single sample sequenced in a study of radiotherapy plus CTLA-4 blockade in lung cancer. Measured with immunoSEQ multiplex PCR; TCRdb has only the in-frame clones, and not every one. This table has tens of thousands of clones, more than 75% appearing once. The specimen was peripheral blood, collected from a patient treated with radiotherapy plus ipilimumab. These receptors were obtained from a human donor with non-small cell lung cancer who had stable disease on radiotherapy plus ipilimumab.

This sequence joins TRBV10-3 and TRBJ1-1, with D possibly matching TRBD1 (5 bases). The CDR3 extends over 14 amino acids. With 6 bases removed from V and 0 bases from J, the gap between germline ends came to 11 bases. Per germline, CDR1 ENHRY and CDR2 SYGVKD. The CDR3 region is CAIRLTDLNTEAFF. The DNA of the CDR3 is TGTGCCATCAGATTGACAGACTTGAACACTGAAGCTTTCTTT.

The J gene is TRBJ2-7, the V gene TRBV5-4; 10 positions agree with TRBD1. The V gene's germline CDR1 is SGHNT and CDR2 YYREEE (reference sequence). Trimming removed 0 bases from V and 2 bases from J; junction bases left unmatched: 2. The CDR3 covers 15 residues. The CDR3 is CASSLGGQGTYEQYF. DNA for the CDR3: TGTGCCAGCAGCTTGGGGGGACAGGGGACCTACGAGCAGTACTTC.

The chain is built from TRBV18 and TRBJ2-7, with 7 bases fitting TRBD2. Looked up from germline, CDR1 is KGHSH and CDR2 is LQKENI. The CDR3 extends over 15 amino acids. The V and J ends lost 4 bases and 1 base, in that order; junction bases with no gene match: 7. The CDR3 DNA follows: TGTGCCAGCTCACGGGGACTACCTAATTCCTACGAGCAGTACTTC. This gives the protein CASSRGLPNSYEQYF.

This clone has a handful of counts. The chain recombines TRBV4-2 with TRBJ2-1; perhaps TRBD2 as D (6 bases). Trimming took 0 bases from V and 1 from J, leaving 16 bases between them. The CDR3 has 18 amino acids. The germline CDR1 and CDR2 sequences are LGHNA and YNFKEQ. The CDR3 loop reads CASSQDSEPSESYNEQFF. CDR3 nucleotide sequence: TGTGCCAGCAGCCAAGATTCGGAGCCTAGCGAGTCCTACAATGAGCAGTTCTTC.

The CDR3 DNA reads TGTGCCAGCAGTGAAGCATCGACATGGAATCAGCCCCAGCATTTT. Its protein is CASSEASTWNQPQHF. The chain links TRBV6-1 to TRBJ1-5; no clear D gene. This CDR3 has 15 residues. V lost 0 bases, J lost 4 bases, and 10 bases lay in between. Germline CDR1 is MNHNS and CDR2 is SASEGT.

This chain connects TRBV7-2 to TRBJ2-1; 7 bases line up with TRBD2. Germline CDR1 is SGHTA and CDR2 is FQGNSA. This CDR3 is built from 13 residues. The V gene end was trimmed by 1 base and the J gene end by 14 bases; junction bases not matched to a gene: 8. The CDR3 region is CASSLDGLEKEFF. The CDR3 DNA is TGTGCCAGCAGCTTAGACGGACTAGAGAAGGAGTTCTTC.

This chain joins TRBV10-3 and TRBJ2-3; 10 bases match TRBD2. The junction had 9 bases not matched to a gene; V was cut back by 3 bases and J by 3 bases. CDR3 size: 17 residues. Germline V gene data show CDR1 as ENHRY and CDR2 as SYGVKD. CDR3 coding DNA: TGTGCCATCAGTGACTCGGGGGGAGCGGGAGGGACAGATACGCAGTATTTT. Protein product: CAISDSGGAGGTDTQYF.

V gene TRBV19 combines with J gene TRBJ1-1, with TRBD1 as a possible D gene (5 bases). Germline values: CDR1 LNHDA, CDR2 SQIVND (reference sequence). The CDR3 consists of 12 residues. V lost 3 bases and J lost 11, with 13 bases in between. This CDR3 is CASSIGGGRAFF. The CDR3 DNA reads TGTGCCAGTAGTATTGGGGGGGGAAGGGCTTTCTTT. Variable domain in full (rest from reference TRBV19 and TRBJ1-1): DGGITQSPKYLFRKEGQNVTLSCEQNLNHDAMYWYRQDPGQGLRLIYYSQIVNDFQKGDIAEGYSVSREKKESFPLTVTSAQKNPTAFYLCASSIGGGRAFFGQGTRLTVV.

The chain carries TRBV7-2 and TRBJ1-4; D is uncertain. Germline loops: CDR1 SGHTA, CDR2 FQGNSA. Trimming shortened V by 5 bases and J by 7 bases, and 14 bases separated the two germline ends. The CDR3 runs 14 residues. The CDR3 DNA reads TGTGCCAGCAGCCCAGTCCGGACGGGTGAAAAACTGTTTTTT. Translation gives CASSPVRTGEKLFF.

J is TRBJ2-1 and V is TRBV28; 11 bases match TRBD2. Looked up from germline, CDR1 is MDHEN and CDR2 is SYDVKM. The CDR3 has 16 amino acids. Germline trimming cut 5 bases from V and 7 bases from J; bases unmatched to any gene: 10. CDR3 loop: CASSPLAGGPGNEQFF. CDR3 nucleotide sequence: TGTGCCAGCAGTCCGTTAGCGGGAGGGCCAGGGAATGAGCAGTTCTTC. Looking up the rest from reference TRBV28 and TRBJ2-1 gives the full variable domain: DVKVTQSSRYLVKRTGEKVFLECVQDMDHENMFWYRQDPGLGLRLIYFSYDVKMKEKGDIPEGYSVSREKKERFSLILESASTNQTSMYLCASSPLAGGPGNEQFFGPGTRLTVL.

V gene TRBV7-8 combines with J gene TRBJ2-7; possibly TRBD2 for D (6 bases). Looked up from germline, CDR1 is SGHVS and CDR2 is FQNEAQ. Trimming took 2 bases from V and 6 from J, leaving 17 bases between them. The CDR3 loop spans 15 amino acids. The CDR3 region has the DNA TGTGCCAGCAGCTTAATGATTGGGACTCGGGGCGAGCAGTACTTC. It translates to CASSLMIGTRGEQYF.

The chain employs TRBV6-5 and TRBJ1-4, with 11 bases matching TRBD1. The length of the CDR3 is 13 residues. Germline V gene lookup returns CDR1 MNHEY and CDR2 SVGAGI. Trimming cost V 6 bases and J 9 bases; bases outside gene matches: 3. As DNA, the CDR3 is TGTGCCAGCAGGGACAGGGGGCCTCAAAAACTGTTTTTT. Translated: CASRDRGPQKLFF.

This chain links TRBV4-2 with TRBJ2-5; 8 nucleotides agree with TRBD2. Germline lookup yields CDR1 LGHNA and CDR2 YNFKEQ. CDR3 length: 17 amino acids. After removal of 1 base from V and 5 bases from J, the junction contained 12 bases not matched to a gene. The CDR3 DNA sequence: TGTGCCAGCAGCCAAGGCCACAGCGGGAGTTCGGGTGAGACCCAGTACTTC. Protein sequence: CASSQGHSGSSGETQYF.

In DNA, the CDR3 is TGTGCCAGCAGTTGGGGACAGGGGTCTCAGCCCCAGCATTTT. Its protein product is CASSWGQGSQPQHF. The rearrangement links TRBV6-5 to TRBJ1-5; 10 positions agree with TRBD1. CDR3 length: 14 amino acids. V dropped 4 bases and J dropped 6; count of bases not matched to a gene: 3. Looked up from germline, CDR1 is MNHEY and CDR2 is SVGAGI.